These T cell receptor beta chains were read from a single sample in a study of a mutant IDH1 vaccine in newly diagnosed glioma. Their antigens remain unidentified. The method was immunoSEQ multiplex PCR; TCRdb's version includes in-frame clones alone and lacks a portion of them. The repertoire holds 50,000 to 65,000 clones, approximately 87% seen once, with about 1.6% in the top ten. The sample in question was PBMCs, obtained from a glioma patient whose treatment included an IDH1 peptide vaccine. Receptors originate from a man aged 35 to 55 with glioma. Both conserved end residues are part of each CDR3. Fields, in order: J gene, D gene, clone size, V gene, CDR3 DNA, CDR3 protein. A D gene is named only where the DNA matches it firmly. Size values are once, few and many counts, or a class for expanded clones, and some rows have none.

TRBJ2-7 | NA | medium-sized | TRBV4-1 | TGCGCCAGCAGCCAGGGGGAGGCCTCCTACGAGCAGTACTTC | CASSQGEASYEQYF
TRBJ1-3 | NA | NA | TRBV7-2 | TGTGCCAGCAGCTTCCCCCGGGTGGGCAGACTGGGAAACACCATATATTTT | CASSFPRVGRLGNTIYF
TRBJ2-7 | NA | NA | TRBV6-5 | TGTGCCAGCAGTTACGACCTCCCGACAGGAGCCTACGAGCAGTACTTC | CASSYDLPTGAYEQYF
TRBJ1-1 | NA | NA | TRBV2 | TGTGCCAGCAGTGGCCACACTGAAGCTTTCTTT | CASSGHTEAFF
TRBJ1-2 | NA | NA | TRBV5-5 | TGTGCCAGCAGCTTGAGGCTTAAGGTACTTGGTGGCTACACCTTC | CASSLRLKVLGGYTF
TRBJ2-7 | TRBD2 | NA | TRBV18 | TGTGCCAGCTCACCACCTAGCGGGAGTCAATACGAGCAGTACTTC | CASSPPSGSQYEQYF
TRBJ1-5 | TRBD1 | NA | TRBV7-9 | TGTGCCAGCACCCGGGACAGCAGCAATCAGCCCCAGCATTTT | CASTRDSSNQPQHF
TRBJ2-7 | TRBD2 | once | TRBV18 | TGTGCCAGCTCACCTCGGAGGGAGGGCCGAGAGCAGTACTTC | CASSPRREGREQYF
TRBJ2-3 | TRBD2 | NA | TRBV7-2 | TGTGCCAGCAGCTTTAGCGGGGGTTACACAGATACGCAGTATTTT | CASSFSGGYTDTQYF
TRBJ2-3 | TRBD2 | NA | TRBV11-2 | TGTGCCAGCAGCTTCCAACTTCTATCTAGCGGGAGGGCCATAGATACGCAGTATTTT | CASSFQLLSSGRAIDTQYF
TRBJ1-1 | NA | once | TRBV6-5 | TGTGCCAGCGCGCGGGGTGACATCATGAACACTGAAGCTTTCTTT | CASARGDIMNTEAFF
TRBJ2-7 | NA | NA | TRBV7-8 | TGTGCCAGCAGCTTAGTCGGACATAACTACGAGCAGTACTTC | CASSLVGHNYEQYF
TRBJ2-7 | NA | NA | TRBV5-4 | TGTGCCAGCAGCTTTAGGGCAGGCGGGGCCGAGCAGTACTTC | CASSFRAGGAEQYF
TRBJ1-5 | NA | NA | TRBV19 | TGTGCCAGTAGTATTGGAGAGAGGAGCAATCAGCCCCAGCATTTT | CASSIGERSNQPQHF
TRBJ1-2 | NA | NA | TRBV6-1 | TGTGCCAGCAGTGTGGGCAGGGATAAACACACCTTC | CASSVGRDKHTF
TRBJ2-1 | NA | NA | TRBV7-2 | TGTGCCAGCAGCCGAGCGGGCGGGAACTCCTACAATGAGCAGTTCTTC | CASSRAGGNSYNEQFF
TRBJ1-1 | TRBD1 | NA | TRBV19 | TGTGCCAGTACCGACTCAGGGGGCGGGACTGAAGCTTTCTTT | CASTDSGGGTEAFF
TRBJ1-4 | NA | NA | TRBV4-1 | TGCGCCAGCAGCCAAGATCGGGGGCTGGGGGAAAAACTGTTTTTT | CASSQDRGLGEKLFF
TRBJ2-1 | TRBD1 | NA | TRBV6-5 | TGTGCCAGCAGTTTAAGACAGGGGGCGTACAATGAGCAGTTCTTC | CASSLRQGAYNEQFF
TRBJ1-1 | NA | NA | TRBV19 | TGTGCCAGTAGCTTGGCCTTGAACACTGAAGCTTTCTTT | CASSLALNTEAFF
TRBJ1-2 | NA | NA | TRBV5-1 | TGCGCCAGCAGCTTGGGGCGGGAGATGATCCATGGCTACACCTTC | CASSLGREMIHGYTF
TRBJ1-5 | TRBD1 | NA | TRBV5-1 | TGCGCCAGCAGCTTGGGGACAGGTAACCAGCCCCAGCATTTT | CASSLGTGNQPQHF
TRBJ2-7 | NA | once | TRBV6-5 | TGTGCCAGCTATCGGGTACAGGGCCACGAGCAGTACTTC | CASYRVQGHEQYF
TRBJ2-7 | NA | NA | TRBV20-1 | TGCAGTGCTAGCGTAGAGGGGGAGCAGTACTTC | CSASVEGEQYF
TRBJ2-2 | NA | NA | TRBV7-2 | TGTGCCAGCAGCTTAGCGGAGCTGTTTTTT | CASSLAELFF
TRBJ2-2 | NA | once | TRBV7-6 | TGTGCCAGCAGCTTAGAAGCGGAGGCGAACACCGGGGAGCTGTTTTTT | CASSLEAEANTGELFF
TRBJ1-1 | NA | NA | TRBV19 | TGTGCCAGTAGTTCTCCGGGGGGTGCTTTCTTT | CASSSPGGAFF
TRBJ1-1 | NA | NA | TRBV5-4 | TGTGCCAGCAGCTCCGAGGGTAACAGGGACACTGAAGCTTTCTTT | CASSSEGNRDTEAFF
TRBJ2-5 | NA | NA | TRBV19 | TGTGCCAGTAGTATTGGAAGGACAGAGACCCAGTACTTC | CASSIGRTETQYF
TRBJ1-2 | NA | NA | TRBV5-4 | TGTGCCAGCAGCTTGAGTCAGCGGGGAGGAGGCTACACCTTC | CASSLSQRGGGYTF
TRBJ1-2 | NA | NA | TRBV6-6 | TGTGCCAGCAGGTTGACCCGCACGGATGGCTACACCTTC | CASRLTRTDGYTF
TRBJ2-2 | NA | NA | TRBV6-6 | TGTGCCAGCAGCCTCCGGGGGGAGCTGTTTTTT | CASSLRGELFF
TRBJ2-1 | NA | NA | TRBV7-2 | TGTGCCAGCAGCTCCCCCGGGACCCTCAATGAGCAGTTCTTC | CASSSPGTLNEQFF
TRBJ2-5 | NA | few | TRBV7-9 | TGTGCCAGCAGCTTAGCTCTAGATCAAGAGACCCAGTACTTC | CASSLALDQETQYF
TRBJ2-1 | TRBD1 | NA | TRBV5-1 | TGCGCCAGCAGCTACCGGGACAGGATACAGGATGAGCAGTTCTTC | CASSYRDRIQDEQFF
TRBJ2-7 | TRBD2 | NA | TRBV15 | TGTGCCACCAGCTCCCGGCGGGGGGCCGGTGCCTACGAGCAGTACTTC | CATSSRRGAGAYEQYF
TRBJ2-3 | NA | NA | TRBV14 | TGTGCCAGCAGCCAAGACGGGGTGACGGGGCTTTATACGCAGTATTTT | CASSQDGVTGLYTQYF
TRBJ1-5 | NA | NA | TRBV7-9 | TGTGCCAGCAGCTTGGGGGCTTCGTTCAATCAGCCCCAGCATTTT | CASSLGASFNQPQHF
TRBJ2-7 | NA | NA | TRBV4-2 | TGTGCCAGCAGCCACACCAGGTCAGGGAGTTACGAGCAGTACTTC | CASSHTRSGSYEQYF
TRBJ1-4 | NA | NA | TRBV19 | TGTGCCAGTAGTATGTGGCGAACTAATGAAAAACTGTTTTTT | CASSMWRTNEKLFF
TRBJ2-1 | NA | NA | TRBV7-3 | TGTGCCAGCAGCTCGACAGGTTGGGATGAGCAGTTCTTC | CASSSTGWDEQFF
TRBJ1-1 | NA | NA | TRBV2 | TGTGCCAGCAGTGAACGCAGGGGAGGAACTGAAGCTTTCTTT | CASSERRGGTEAFF